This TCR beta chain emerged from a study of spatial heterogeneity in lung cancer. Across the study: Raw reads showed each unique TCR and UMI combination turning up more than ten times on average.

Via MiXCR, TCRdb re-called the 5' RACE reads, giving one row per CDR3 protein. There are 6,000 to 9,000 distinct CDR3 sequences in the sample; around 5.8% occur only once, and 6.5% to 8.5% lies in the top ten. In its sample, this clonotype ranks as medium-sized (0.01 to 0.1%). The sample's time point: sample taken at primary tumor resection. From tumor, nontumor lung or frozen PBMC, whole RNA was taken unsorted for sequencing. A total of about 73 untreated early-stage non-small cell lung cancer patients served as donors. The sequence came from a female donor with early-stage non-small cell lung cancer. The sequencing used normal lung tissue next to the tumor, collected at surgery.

CDR3 bases: TGCAGTGCTAGAGTAGCGGGGCCATACAATGAGCAGTTCTTC. Amino acids: CSARVAGPYNEQFF. This rearrangement joins TRBV20-1 to TRBJ2-1, with 8 bases matching TRBD2. V shed 1 base, J shed 4 bases, and the junction held 3 bases outside the gene matches. CDR1 and CDR2 (germline): DFQATT, SNEGSKA (reference sequence). This CDR3 is 14 amino acids long.